The 7 T cell receptor beta chains reported below all come from one sample, sequenced in a study of blood T cell repertoires in COVID-19. Profiling relied on immunoSEQ multiplex PCR, and the TCRdb table lists in-frame clones only, not all of them. Of under 250,000 clones in the sample, 84% were seen once. Sequencing was carried out using peripheral blood. The receptors here all came from a woman in her sixties or seventies who had recovered from COVID-19.

The rearrangement uses TRBV19 and TRBJ1-2; tentative D call: TRBD1 (6 bases). Trimming took off 4 bases at V and 2 bases at J, with 11 bases between the two ends. This CDR3 has 14 residues. Germline V lookup: CDR1 LNHDA, CDR2 SQIVND (reference sequence). The CDR3 DNA is TGTGCCAGTAGTAACAGGGTTTTCAACTATGGCTACACCTTC. It translates to CASSNRVFNYGYTF.

The chain employs TRBV6-2 or TRBV6-3 and TRBJ2-7; D unclear. V gave up 4 bases and J gave up 4 bases, with 14 bases separating them. Germline V gene sequence: CDR1 MNHEY, CDR2 SVGEGT. This CDR3 has 14 residues. CDR3 in DNA: TGTGCCAGCAGTTTTTTGGCACATCAATACGAGCAGTACTTC. Protein sequence: CASSFLAHQYEQYF.

The chain uses TRBV19 and TRBJ2-5; D is possibly TRBD2 (6 bases). Per the germline V gene, CDR1 is LNHDA and CDR2 is SQIVND (reference sequence). V was pared by 6 bases and J by 5 bases, with 19 bases between. The CDR3 loop spans 15 amino acids. CDR3 coding DNA: TGTGCCAGTAGCCAGAAGTGGGGCGCGGGGGAGACCCAGTACTTC. The encoded protein is CASSQKWGAGETQYF.

This clone was seen a few times. V and J are TRBV7-9 and TRBJ2-5; 10 bases align to TRBD1. The germline V gene has CDR1 SEHNR and CDR2 FQNEAQ (reference sequence). The CDR3 consists of 14 residues. The V gene end was trimmed by 6 bases and the J gene end by 4 bases; junction bases not matched to a gene: 5. This chain's CDR3 is CASSRDRGIETQYF. The CDR3 DNA reads TGTGCCAGCAGTCGGGACAGGGGAATAGAGACCCAGTACTTC.

This chain connects TRBV19 to TRBJ1-2, with TRBD1 matching over 12 bases. Germline V gene sequence: CDR1 LNHDA, CDR2 SQIVND (reference sequence). With 9 bases clipped from V and 8 bases from J, the junction kept 13 bases outside the gene matches. CDR3 length: 15 residues. The CDR3 loop reads CASETSGTGGWGYTF. The DNA for the CDR3 is TGTGCCAGCGAGACTTCCGGGACAGGGGGCTGGGGCTACACCTTC. The variable domain in full, with the rest retrieved from reference TRBV19 and TRBJ1-2, is DGGITQSPKYLFRKEGQNVTLSCEQNLNHDAMYWYRQDPGQGLRLIYYSQIVNDFQKGDIAEGYSVSREKKESFPLTVTSAQKNPTAFYLCASETSGTGGWGYTFGSGTRLTVV.

The chain carries TRBV5-1 and TRBJ2-5; TRBD2 matches 8 bases. Germline loops: CDR1 SGHRS, CDR2 YFSETQ. Unmatched junction bases numbered 9, after V lost 0 bases and J lost 5 bases. CDR3 length: 16 amino acids. The CDR3 spells CASSLGARLASETQYF. The CDR3 DNA follows: TGCGCCAGCAGCTTGGGGGCTAGACTAGCGAGTGAGACCCAGTACTTC.

The chain is built from TRBV3-1 (or the pseudogene TRBV3-2) and TRBJ2-3; possible D gene TRBD2, 5 bases. The CDR3 loop spans 14 amino acids. The V and J ends lost 4 bases and 1 base respectively, with 9 bases between them. Germline CDR1 LGHDT, CDR2 YNNKEL (reference sequence). The CDR3 region is CASSPFGGTDTQYF. The CDR3 region has the DNA TGTGCCAGCAGCCCCTTCGGGGGCACAGATACGCAGTATTTT.